The 24 T cell receptor beta chains given below trace back to one sample, sequenced in a study of shared clonotypes between healthy human individuals. Measured with immunoSEQ multiplex PCR; TCRdb has only the in-frame clones, and not every one. The repertoire consists of 1.4 million or so clones, with approximately 98.5% occurring once and the leading ten covering about 0.35%. Sequencing input: naive CD4+ T cells sorted from blood. The subset is: CD45RA+ positively selected. The receptor source for this set is a man younger than 45 in good health.

The rearrangement joins TRBV7-2 to TRBJ2-7; D uncertain. This CDR3 is 16 amino acids long. Looked up from germline, CDR1 is SGHTA and CDR2 is FQGNSA. Trimming took off 5 bases at V and 1 base at J, with 18 bases between the two ends. The CDR3 protein is CASSPRKGRPSYEQYF. CDR3 DNA: TGTGCCAGCAGCCCGCGGAAGGGTAGACCTTCCTACGAGCAGTACTTC.

The count of this clone is one. The V and J genes are TRBV5-4 and TRBJ2-1; perhaps TRBD1 as D (5 bases). V lost 6 bases and J lost 5, with 12 bases in between. Germline CDR1 is SGHNT and CDR2 is YYREEE (reference sequence). This CDR3 contains 13 residues. The CDR3 bases are TGTGCCAGCACCATCGACAGCAACAATGAGCAGTTCTTC. This translates into CASTIDSNNEQFF.

The chain joins TRBV7-2 to TRBJ2-7; perhaps TRBD1 as D (5 bases). The CDR3 extends over 14 amino acids. The ends were cut back, 4 bases at V and 0 bases at J, with 10 bases in the middle. Germline-derived CDR1 and CDR2 are SGHTA and FQGNSA. The DNA of the CDR3 is TGTGCCAGCAGCTCCAGGGCAGCCTCCTACGAGCAGTACTTC. Protein product: CASSSRAASYEQYF.

This clone was recorded once. Other DNA sequences of this sample code for an identical CDR3. This sequence joins TRBV19 and TRBJ2-7; weak D call: TRBD1 (5 bases). CDR1 LNHDA and CDR2 SQIVND come from the germline V gene (reference sequence). The V end lost 5 bases, the J end lost 4 bases, and 12 bases lay between the germline ends. The CDR3 runs 13 residues. The CDR3 nucleotides read TGTGCCAGTAGTCGGCAGGGATCTTACGAGCAGTACTTC. Amino acid sequence: CASSRQGSYEQYF. Complete variable domain (other parts from reference TRBV19 and TRBJ2-7): DGGITQSPKYLFRKEGQNVTLSCEQNLNHDAMYWYRQDPGQGLRLIYYSQIVNDFQKGDIAEGYSVSREKKESFPLTVTSAQKNPTAFYLCASSRQGSYEQYFGPGTRLTVT.

This chain joins TRBV2 and TRBJ1-4; D is undetermined. The germline V gene encodes CDR1 SNHLY and CDR2 FYNNEI. The CDR3 loop spans 15 amino acids. Trimming took 6 bases from V and 3 from J, leaving 14 bases between them. The CDR3 sequence is CASSRQGLANEKLFF. The CDR3 DNA reads as TGTGCCAGCAGCCGCCAAGGGTTAGCTAATGAAAAACTGTTTTTT.

The rearrangement links TRBV25-1 to TRBJ1-2; D is perhaps TRBD1 (6 bases). The germline gives CDR1 MGHDK, CDR2 SYGVNS. V lost 4 bases and J lost 7, with 19 bases in between. This CDR3 spans 15 amino acids. The CDR3 protein is CASSAEGGRYSGYTF. CDR3 coding DNA: TGTGCCAGCAGTGCCGAGGGGGGGCGGTATTCTGGCTACACCTTC.

The gene calls are TRBV9 and TRBJ2-5, with D perhaps being TRBD1 or TRBD2 (6 bases each). V was cut by 8 bases and J by 5 bases, with 13 bases left in between. The CDR3 runs 12 residues. The germline V gene encodes CDR1 SGDLS and CDR2 YYNGEE. This CDR3 is CASSGALETQYF. CDR3 coding DNA: TGTGCCAGTTCGGGGGCTCTGGAGACCCAGTACTTC.

This clone was seen a single time. The chain combines TRBV7-2 with TRBJ1-4; D perhaps matches TRBD1 (5 bases). The germline V gene has CDR1 SGHTA and CDR2 FQGNSA. The V gene lost 1 base and the J gene lost 8 bases, with 11 bases spanning the gap. The CDR3 spans 14 residues. The CDR3, as DNA: TGTGCCAGCAGCTTAGTTCAGGGTAGAGAAAAACTGTTTTTT. It translates to CASSLVQGREKLFF.

The chain has TRBV29-1 and TRBJ2-7, with D possibly being TRBD1 (7 bases). Germline V CDR1 and CDR2: SQVTM, ANQGSEA. V shed 1 base and J shed 7 bases, with 14 bases lying between them. This CDR3 comprises 13 residues. The CDR3 reads CSVEGPGGWEQYF. DNA of the CDR3: TGCAGCGTTGAAGGCCCAGGGGGGTGGGAGCAGTACTTC.

On this clone: Compared with germline, one end of the junction differs, possibly owing to a read error. The gene calls are TRBV7-7 and TRBJ2-7, with D perhaps TRBD2 (6 bases). Per the germline V gene, CDR1 is SSHAT and CDR2 is FNYEAQ (reference sequence). This CDR3 comprises 13 residues. Written as DNA, the CDR3 is TGTGCTAGCAGCTTAGGGGAGGACCACGAGCAGTACTTC. Protein: CASSLGEDHEQYF. The whole variable domain, remainder taken from reference TRBV7-7 and TRBJ2-7, is GAGVSQSPRYKVTKRGQDVTLRCDPISSHATLYWYQQALGQGPEFLTYFNYEAQPDKSGLPSDRFSAERPEGSISTLTIQRTEQRDSAMYRCASSLGEDHEQYFGPGTRLTVT.

This chain connects TRBV9 to TRBJ2-5; a weak D match, TRBD2 (6 bases). The CDR3 is 18 residues long. CDR1 SGDLS and CDR2 YYNGEE come from the germline V gene. Trimming removed 0 bases from V and 7 bases from J, with 25 bases in between. DNA for the CDR3: TGTGCCAGCAGCGTAGGATCGGCGGGGCAGGGAGGAGTAGGGACCCAGTACTTC. Residues: CASSVGSAGQGGVGTQYF. The full variable domain, completed using reference TRBV9 and TRBJ2-5, is DSGVTQTPKHLITATGQRVTLRCSPRSGDLSVYWYQQSLDQGLQFLIQYYNGEERAKGNILERFSAQQFPDLHSELNLSSLELGDSALYFCASSVGSAGQGGVGTQYFGPGTRLLVL.

In this sample, this clone turned up once. The chain employs TRBV10-3 and TRBJ1-2; D remains ambiguous. With 3 bases removed from V and 7 bases from J, the gap between germline ends came to 12 bases. Germline assignment: CDR1 ENHRY and CDR2 SYGVKD. The CDR3 is made up of 13 amino acids. The CDR3 bases are TGTGCCATCAGTGACAGTCAAGGAGTTGGCTACACCTTC. Its protein product is CAISDSQGVGYTF.

This chain links TRBV4-1 with TRBJ2-6; 7 bases are a match to TRBD1. CDR1 is MGHRA and CDR2 is YSYEKL in the germline V gene. V lost 2 bases to trimming and J lost 0 bases; unmatched junction nucleotides: 16. This CDR3 region has 21 residues. CDR3 loop: CASSQSRIPTGISSGANVLTF. CDR3 DNA: TGCGCCAGCAGCCAATCTCGAATTCCGACAGGGATCAGCTCTGGGGCCAACGTCCTGACTTTC.

This chain joins TRBV7-2 and TRBJ2-7; D uncertain. With 1 base removed from V and 3 bases from J, the gap between germline ends came to 10 bases. This CDR3 is built from 14 residues. The germline CDR1 and CDR2 sequences are SGHTA and FQGNSA. The DNA for the CDR3 is TGTGCCAGCAGCTTAGATGACATTTACTACGAGCAGTACTTC. It is translated as CASSLDDIYYEQYF.

The genes are TRBV27 and TRBJ2-1; D gene ambiguous. Trimming took 5 bases from V and 7 from J, leaving 24 bases between them. This CDR3 has 17 amino acids. Per germline, CDR1 MNHEY and CDR2 SMNVEV (reference sequence). In DNA form, the CDR3 reads TGTGCCAGCAGTGCCCGACGAACCCTAGTATTACAAAATGAGCAGTTCTTC. Amino acid sequence: CASSARRTLVLQNEQFF.

The chain employs TRBV7-2 and TRBJ1-4; 9 bases line up with TRBD1. Germline V gives CDR1 SGHTA, CDR2 FQGNSA. This CDR3 region has 15 residues. Trimming cost V 5 bases and J 7 bases; bases outside gene matches: 8. CDR3 DNA: TGTGCCAGCAGCCTACGGGACAGGGATGTTGAAAAACTGTTTTTT. This codes for CASSLRDRDVEKLFF.

CDR3 coding DNA: TGTGCCAGCAGTGAGTACCGGGACTCAAGTAATGAGCAGTTCTTC. Translating it yields CASSEYRDSSNEQFF. The chain joins TRBV6-1 to TRBJ2-1; possibly TRBD2 for D (6 bases). Trimming took off 3 bases at V and 7 bases at J, with 16 bases between the two ends. Per the germline V gene, CDR1 is MNHNS and CDR2 is SASEGT. This CDR3 region has 15 residues.

The chain is built from TRBV27 and TRBJ2-2; 8 bases are shared with TRBD2. Germline CDR1 and CDR2: MNHEY and SMNVEV (reference sequence). Germline trimming cut 7 bases from V and 7 bases from J; bases unmatched to any gene: 8. This CDR3 comprises 14 residues. CDR3 region: CASITSGGGGELFF. CDR3 DNA: TGTGCCAGCATCACTAGCGGTGGTGGCGGGGAGCTGTTTTTT.

The chain combines TRBV6-8 with TRBJ2-7; the match to TRBD1 covers 9 bases. There are 15 residues in the CDR3. The trim removed 5 bases at V and 5 bases at J, leaving 10 bases unmatched. Germline lookup yields CDR1 MNHGY and CDR2 SAAAGT. The CDR3 reads CASSEQGALLHEQYF. The CDR3 DNA is TGTGCCAGCAGTGAACAGGGGGCTCTACTCCACGAGCAGTACTTC.

This chain joins TRBV19 and TRBJ2-1, with 11 bases aligning to TRBD2. With V trimmed by 2 bases and J by 8 bases, 14 bases remained unmatched. The CDR3 is 18 amino acids. Germline V gene lookup returns CDR1 LNHDA and CDR2 SQIVND (reference sequence). The CDR3 spells CASSIIRGASGRMYEQFF. Here the CDR3 DNA reads TGTGCCAGTAGTATAATCCGCGGGGCTAGCGGGAGGATGTATGAGCAGTTCTTC.

The V gene is TRBV27, the J gene TRBJ1-5; the match to TRBD1 covers 7 bases. Trimming removed 3 bases from V and 2 bases from J; junction bases left unmatched: 7. This CDR3 is 16 amino acids long. Germline V gene data show CDR1 as MNHEY and CDR2 as SMNVEV (reference sequence). The CDR3 sequence is CASSFTGVQGNQPQHF. Here the CDR3 DNA reads TGTGCCAGCAGTTTTACAGGGGTGCAGGGCAATCAGCCCCAGCATTTT.

This clone showed up just once. The chain uses TRBV5-1 and TRBJ2-5, with 11 positions matching TRBD2. V dropped 0 bases and J dropped 2; count of bases not matched to a gene: 21. The germline gives CDR1 SGHRS, CDR2 YFSETQ. The CDR3 runs to 22 residues. CDR3 in DNA: TGCGCCAGCAGCTTGGCCCGGACCGGGACCCTTCTAGCGGGAGGACTACAAGAGACCCAGTACTTC. This sequence encodes CASSLARTGTLLAGGLQETQYF.

The chain uses TRBV9 and TRBJ2-4, with D perhaps matching TRBD1 (6 bases). The CDR3 spans 15 residues. Trimming took 2 bases from V and 8 from J, leaving 17 bases between them. CDR1 and CDR2 from the germline V gene are SGDLS and YYNGEE. CDR3 sequence reads: CASSVGSQGLDIQYF. DNA for the CDR3: TGTGCCAGCAGCGTGGGATCACAGGGATTAGACATTCAGTACTTC. Supplemented by reference TRBV9 and TRBJ2-4, the full variable domain reads DSGVTQTPKHLITATGQRVTLRCSPRSGDLSVYWYQQSLDQGLQFLIQYYNGEERAKGNILERFSAQQFPDLHSELNLSSLELGDSALYFCASSVGSQGLDIQYFGAGTRLSVL.

The chain combines TRBV28 with TRBJ2-3, with 11 positions matching TRBD2. Trimming took 8 bases from V and 2 from J; bases not matched to a gene: 6. The germline CDR1 and CDR2 sequences are MDHEN and SYDVKM. The CDR3 loop spans 15 amino acids. The CDR3 loop reads CASRIAGGITDTQYF. The DNA of the CDR3 is TGTGCCAGCCGAATAGCGGGAGGGATCACAGATACGCAGTATTTT.